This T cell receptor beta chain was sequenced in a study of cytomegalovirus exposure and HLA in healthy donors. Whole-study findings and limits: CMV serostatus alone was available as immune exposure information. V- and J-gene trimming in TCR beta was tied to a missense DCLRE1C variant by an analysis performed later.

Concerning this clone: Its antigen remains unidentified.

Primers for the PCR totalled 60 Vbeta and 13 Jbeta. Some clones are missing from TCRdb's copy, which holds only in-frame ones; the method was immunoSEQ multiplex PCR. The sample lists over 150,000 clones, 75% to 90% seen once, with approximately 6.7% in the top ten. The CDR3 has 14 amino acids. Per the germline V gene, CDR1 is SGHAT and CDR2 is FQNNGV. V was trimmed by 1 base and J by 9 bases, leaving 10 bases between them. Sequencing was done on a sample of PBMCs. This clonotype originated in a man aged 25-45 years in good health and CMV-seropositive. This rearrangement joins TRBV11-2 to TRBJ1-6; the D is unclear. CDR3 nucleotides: TGTGCCAGCAGCTTAGTCGAATCTAGTTCACCCCTCCACTTT. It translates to CASSLVESSSPLHF.